The 27 T cell receptor beta chains below all came from one sample that was sequenced in a study of blood T cell repertoires in COVID-19. The data were produced by immunoSEQ multiplex PCR, yet TCRdb's version contains in-frame clones alone and is incomplete. This table holds roughly 10,000 clones, about 85% found once. Source material: peripheral blood. These receptor sequences come from a man aged 25 to 45 with active or convalescent COVID-19.

The chain uses TRBV4-1 and TRBJ2-2; D is perhaps TRBD1 (5 bases). The germline CDR1 and CDR2 sequences are MGHRA and YSYEKL. V lost 1 base, J lost 1 base, and 19 bases lay in between. This CDR3 has 19 amino acids. The CDR3 nucleotides are TGCGCCAGCAGCCAAGGGGTGCTTAGACAGCGAAAGAACACCGGGGAGCTGTTTTTT. This translates into CASSQGVLRQRKNTGELFF.

This clone has more than one count but fewer than ten. The chain recombines TRBV30 with TRBJ2-7; TRBD1 agrees at 8 bases. CDR1 and CDR2 from the germline V gene are GTSNPN and SVGIG (reference sequence). The CDR3 is 12 amino acids. Trimming at V came to 7 bases and at J to 5 bases, leaving 7 bases not matched to a gene. The CDR3 spells CASGQGSHEQYF. For the CDR3, the DNA is TGTGCCTCTGGACAGGGATCCCACGAGCAGTACTTC.

This chain links TRBV10-1 with TRBJ2-2; 9 bases agree with TRBD2. The CDR3 is made up of 15 amino acids. The junction had 4 bases not matched to a gene; V was cut back by 2 bases and J by 6 bases. From germline, CDR1 is WNHNN and CDR2 SYGVQD (reference sequence). CDR3 residues: CASSERREGAGELFF. The CDR3 nucleotides are TGCGCCAGCAGTGAGAGGCGGGAGGGGGCCGGGGAGCTGTTTTTT.

The chain couples TRBV30 to TRBJ2-2; TRBD1 is a possible D gene (6 bases). CDR1 and CDR2 (germline): GTSNPN, SVGIG (reference sequence). V shed 3 bases and J shed 6 bases, with 14 bases lying between them. The CDR3 spans 14 residues. In nucleotides, the CDR3 is TGTGCCTGGAGCCCAGGGGTTACCCCCGGGGAGCTGTTTTTT. It codes for CAWSPGVTPGELFF. Complete variable domain (other parts from reference TRBV30 and TRBJ2-2): SQTIHQWPATLVQPVGSPLSLECTVEGTSNPNLYWYRQAAGRGLQLLFYSVGIGQISSEVPQNLSASRPQDRQFILSSKKLLLSDSGFYLCAWSPGVTPGELFFGEGSRLTVL.

This chain links TRBV10-2 with TRBJ2-1, with TRBD2 matching over 8 bases. The V gene's germline CDR1 is WSHSY and CDR2 SAAADI. The CDR3 is 15 amino acids. Trimming cost V 5 bases and J 8 bases; bases outside gene matches: 11. The CDR3 sequence: CASSLAGDIGDEQFF. In DNA, the CDR3 is TGCGCCAGCAGTCTAGCGGGTGATATAGGGGATGAGCAGTTCTTC.

The genes are TRBV27 and TRBJ1-2; no clear D gene. Deletions cut 0 bases from V and 4 bases from J, with 12 bases between. Germline V CDR1 and CDR2: MNHEY, SMNVEV (reference sequence). CDR3 length: 15 residues. The CDR3 is CASSLSTAGGYGYTF. The CDR3 region has the DNA TGTGCCAGCAGTTTATCGACGGCGGGTGGCTATGGCTACACCTTC.

This clone has only one observation. The rearrangement joins TRBV10-2 to TRBJ1-5; 8 bases align to TRBD1. This CDR3 is 17 amino acids long. J was trimmed by 1 base and V by 5 bases; bases with no gene match: 10. Germline V gene data show CDR1 as WSHSY and CDR2 as SAAADI. The CDR3 here is CASSMYRGGASNQPQHF. In DNA, the CDR3 is TGCGCCAGCAGTATGTACAGGGGGGGTGCGAGCAATCAGCCCCAGCATTTT.

This chain joins TRBV5-6 and TRBJ2-7, with 8 bases fitting TRBD1. J was trimmed by 3 bases and V by 1 base; bases with no gene match: 6. The CDR3 contains 15 residues. CDR1 and CDR2 (germline): SGHDT, YYEEEE. The CDR3 DNA is TGTGCCAGCAGCTTGATGACAGGGGTGGTCTACGAGCAGTACTTC. It yields the protein CASSLMTGVVYEQYF.

V is TRBV11-3 and J is TRBJ1-5, with D possibly being TRBD1 (6 bases). The CDR3 totals 15 residues. The V gene's germline CDR1 is SGHNT and CDR2 YENEEA. The V end lost 1 base, the J end lost 7 bases, and 14 bases lay between the germline ends. The CDR3 DNA is TGTGCCAGCAGCTTAGCGTCAGGGGACGGCCAGCCCCAGCATTTT. Its protein is CASSLASGDGQPQHF.

A few counts support this clone. This chain joins TRBV5-1 and TRBJ2-7; maybe TRBD1 (6 bases). The germline V gene has CDR1 SGHRS and CDR2 YFSETQ. The CDR3 runs 14 residues. With 2 bases removed from V and 4 bases from J, the gap between germline ends came to 13 bases. The CDR3, as DNA: TGCGCCAGCAGCTTCGGTGGCAGGGGTTACGAGCAGTACTTC. Translated, it gives CASSFGGRGYEQYF.

The rearrangement joins TRBV13 to TRBJ2-5, with D tentatively TRBD1 (6 bases). CDR1 and CDR2 (germline): PRHDT, FYEKMQ (reference sequence). The CDR3 extends over 14 amino acids. The ends were cut back, 5 bases at V and 4 bases at J, with 14 bases in the middle. CDR3 in amino acids: CASSEGAGAETQYF. The CDR3, as DNA: TGTGCCAGCAGCGAAGGGGCAGGGGCAGAGACCCAGTACTTC.

This sequence joins TRBV6-5 and TRBJ1-1; D remains unclear. CDR1 MNHEY and CDR2 SVGAGI come from the germline V gene. The CDR3 is 14 residues long. Trimming removed 2 bases at V and 5 bases at J, with 12 bases between. In nucleotides, the CDR3 is TGTGCCAGCAGTTACCGTCGGGGTGGGACTGAAGCTTTCTTT. Translation gives CASSYRRGGTEAFF.

This clone was seen just once. This rearrangement joins TRBV4-2 to TRBJ2-5; TRBD2 might be the D (6 bases). The CDR3 totals 16 residues. V dropped 0 bases and J dropped 9 bases, with 20 bases sitting between them. The germline V gene has CDR1 LGHNA and CDR2 YNFKEQ. The CDR3 DNA reads TGTGCCAGCAGCCAAGATGTCGCGCGACTAGGCTCGGCCCAGTACTTC. Translation gives CASSQDVARLGSAQYF.

This sequence joins TRBV4-2 and TRBJ1-3; TRBD1 is a possible D gene (5 bases). Deletions cut 1 base from V and 2 bases from J, with 9 bases between. Looked up from germline, CDR1 is LGHNA and CDR2 is YNFKEQ. The CDR3 covers 15 residues. The CDR3 region has the DNA TGTGCCAGCAGCCAAGGACAGCAGCCTGGAAACACCATATATTTT. This sequence encodes CASSQGQQPGNTIYF.

This clone has only a few counts. The chain uses TRBV30 and TRBJ1-3; TRBD1 is a possible D gene (5 bases). The V end was cut by 1 base, the J end by 5 bases, with 6 bases between. Germline values: CDR1 GTSNPN, CDR2 SVGIG (reference sequence). The CDR3 has 12 residues. Written as DNA, the CDR3 is TGTGCCTGGAGTGGACAGCGAAACACCATATATTTT. It yields the protein CAWSGQRNTIYF.

The V gene is TRBV29-1, the J gene TRBJ1-2, with 7 bases lining up with TRBD1. The ends lost 6 bases at V and 4 bases at J; junction bases unmatched: 11. Looked up from germline, CDR1 is SQVTM and CDR2 is ANQGSEA. The CDR3 sequence is 14 residues long. This CDR3 reads CSVQKQGLGYGYTF. The DNA for the CDR3 is TGCAGCGTGCAAAAACAGGGGCTGGGCTATGGCTACACCTTC.

The V and J genes are TRBV5-1 and TRBJ2-4; 7 positions agree with TRBD1. The V segment lost 2 bases and the J segment 8 bases; nucleotides outside the gene matches: 10. The CDR3 length is 15 residues. The germline V gene encodes CDR1 SGHRS and CDR2 YFSETQ. The CDR3: CASSLTGDREDIQYF. In DNA, the CDR3 is TGCGCCAGCAGCTTAACCGGGGACAGAGAGGACATTCAGTACTTC.

The J gene is TRBJ2-5, the V gene TRBV5-5; TRBD2 matches 7 bases. V was pared by 4 bases and J by 1 base, with 4 bases of the junction left unmatched. The CDR3 loop spans 14 amino acids. CDR1 and CDR2 from the germline V gene are SGHKS and YYEKEE (reference sequence). The DNA for the CDR3 is TGTGCCAGCAGCAGGTCGGGGGGCCAAGAGACCCAGTACTTC. Translated: CASSRSGGQETQYF.

The rearrangement joins TRBV7-8 to TRBJ1-1, with D unclear. There are 14 residues in the CDR3. Trimming shortened V by 0 bases and J by 4 bases, and 9 bases separated the two germline ends. Germline CDR1 reads SGHVS; CDR2 reads FQNEAQ. CDR3 protein: CASSLAIRSTEAFF. The CDR3 coding sequence is TGTGCCAGCAGCTTAGCAATACGGAGCACTGAAGCTTTCTTT.

This chain links TRBV30 with TRBJ1-5, with 9 bases that match TRBD1. The CDR3 is 15 amino acids. The V gene's germline CDR1 is GTSNPN and CDR2 SVGIG (reference sequence). The trim removed 0 bases at V and 5 bases at J, leaving 5 bases unmatched. The CDR3, as DNA: TGTGCCTGGAGTGTACTACAGGGGGCCCATCAGCCCCAGCATTTT. Its translation is CAWSVLQGAHQPQHF.

The rearrangement uses TRBV4-1 and TRBJ2-2, with D perhaps matching TRBD1 (6 bases). Trimming cost V 1 base and J 8 bases, with 11 bases left between them. Germline CDR1 and CDR2: MGHRA and YSYEKL. The CDR3 totals 14 residues. CDR3 loop: CASSQVGAQGELFF. The CDR3 DNA sequence: TGCGCCAGCAGCCAAGTGGGGGCGCAGGGGGAGCTGTTTTTT.

This clone has only one observation. The chain recombines TRBV5-8 with TRBJ1-6; D remains ambiguous. CDR1 is SGHTS, CDR2 YDEGEE, per germline. The CDR3 covers 16 residues. The V end was cut by 0 bases, the J end by 8 bases, with 15 bases between. In nucleotides, the CDR3 is TGTGCCAGCAGCTTGGGCCCCGCTCAGGATCATTCACCCCTCCACTTT. Its protein is CASSLGPAQDHSPLHF.

The chain joins TRBV11-1 to TRBJ1-4; the D gene is possibly TRBD1 (5 bases). There are 16 residues in the CDR3. Trimming pared 5 bases from V and 2 bases from J, leaving 15 bases between. Germline V CDR1 and CDR2: SGHAT, FQDESV (reference sequence). CDR3: CASSQGQTGTNEKLFF. DNA of the CDR3: TGTGCCAGCAGCCAAGGACAAACCGGCACTAATGAAAAACTGTTTTTT.

The rearrangement uses TRBV5-1 and TRBJ2-5, with 8 bases fitting TRBD2. The V gene end was trimmed by 1 base and the J gene end by 2 bases; junction bases not matched to a gene: 7. Per the germline V gene, CDR1 is SGHRS and CDR2 is YFSETQ. There are 16 residues in the CDR3. The CDR3 nucleotides are TGCGCCAGCAGCTTGTGGCCTAGCGGGCCTCAAGAGACCCAGTACTTC. Its protein product is CASSLWPSGPQETQYF.

Here the CDR3 reads CASSSLGQGHYGYTF. CDR3 nucleotide sequence: TGTGCCAGCAGTTCCCTCGGACAGGGACACTATGGCTACACCTTC. The chain carries TRBV6-5 and TRBJ1-2, with 8 bases lining up with TRBD1. Germline CDR1 reads MNHEY; CDR2 reads SVGAGI. With 4 bases clipped from V and 3 bases from J, the junction kept 7 bases outside the gene matches. The CDR3 contains 15 residues.

The chain carries TRBV6-4 and TRBJ2-1; 12 positions match TRBD2. From germline, CDR1 is MRHNA and CDR2 SNTAGT. This CDR3 comprises 15 residues. Unmatched junction bases numbered 6, after V lost 5 bases and J lost 7 bases. CDR3: CASSLLAGGVNEQFF. The CDR3 nucleotides read TGTGCCAGCAGTTTACTAGCGGGGGGCGTTAATGAGCAGTTCTTC.

The chain joins TRBV5-4 to TRBJ2-1, with D maybe TRBD2 (6 bases). Germline V lookup: CDR1 SGHNT, CDR2 YYREEE (reference sequence). This CDR3 region has 15 residues. With 5 bases removed from V and 1 base from J, the gap between germline ends came to 13 bases. This CDR3 is CASRLAGGSYNEQFF. Here the CDR3 DNA reads TGTGCCAGCAGGCTCGCTGGGGGGTCCTACAATGAGCAGTTCTTC.